This T cell receptor beta chain stems from a study of T cells in localized non-small cell lung cancer. Study-wide findings and caveats: A median of 57 of the top 100 tumor clones appeared in adjacent lung, which was paired and uninvolved. The study sequenced only one region of the tumor. As a result, intratumor heterogeneity could not be excluded and remains possible. Density of T cells in blood, when higher, went with longer overall survival.

Comments on this clone: The antigen is not known.

The assay was immunoSEQ multiplex PCR, and TCRdb's table has in-frame clones only and misses some. The sample gives about 74,000 clones, around 85% of which show up once; approximately 1.3% is in the top ten. This CDR3 contains 15 residues. Germline V gives CDR1 LNHDA, CDR2 SQIVND (reference sequence). V lost 3 bases and J lost 1; bases outside the gene matches: 4. Sample: peripheral blood, taken before any cancer treatment. V gene TRBV19 combines with J gene TRBJ2-3, with 7 bases aligning to TRBD1. The TCR comes from a female donor at least 60 years old with stage I lung adenocarcinoma. CDR3 in DNA: TGTGCCAGTAGTATCCCAGGGGGAGGCACAGATACGCAGTATTTT. It encodes CASSIPGGGTDTQYF.